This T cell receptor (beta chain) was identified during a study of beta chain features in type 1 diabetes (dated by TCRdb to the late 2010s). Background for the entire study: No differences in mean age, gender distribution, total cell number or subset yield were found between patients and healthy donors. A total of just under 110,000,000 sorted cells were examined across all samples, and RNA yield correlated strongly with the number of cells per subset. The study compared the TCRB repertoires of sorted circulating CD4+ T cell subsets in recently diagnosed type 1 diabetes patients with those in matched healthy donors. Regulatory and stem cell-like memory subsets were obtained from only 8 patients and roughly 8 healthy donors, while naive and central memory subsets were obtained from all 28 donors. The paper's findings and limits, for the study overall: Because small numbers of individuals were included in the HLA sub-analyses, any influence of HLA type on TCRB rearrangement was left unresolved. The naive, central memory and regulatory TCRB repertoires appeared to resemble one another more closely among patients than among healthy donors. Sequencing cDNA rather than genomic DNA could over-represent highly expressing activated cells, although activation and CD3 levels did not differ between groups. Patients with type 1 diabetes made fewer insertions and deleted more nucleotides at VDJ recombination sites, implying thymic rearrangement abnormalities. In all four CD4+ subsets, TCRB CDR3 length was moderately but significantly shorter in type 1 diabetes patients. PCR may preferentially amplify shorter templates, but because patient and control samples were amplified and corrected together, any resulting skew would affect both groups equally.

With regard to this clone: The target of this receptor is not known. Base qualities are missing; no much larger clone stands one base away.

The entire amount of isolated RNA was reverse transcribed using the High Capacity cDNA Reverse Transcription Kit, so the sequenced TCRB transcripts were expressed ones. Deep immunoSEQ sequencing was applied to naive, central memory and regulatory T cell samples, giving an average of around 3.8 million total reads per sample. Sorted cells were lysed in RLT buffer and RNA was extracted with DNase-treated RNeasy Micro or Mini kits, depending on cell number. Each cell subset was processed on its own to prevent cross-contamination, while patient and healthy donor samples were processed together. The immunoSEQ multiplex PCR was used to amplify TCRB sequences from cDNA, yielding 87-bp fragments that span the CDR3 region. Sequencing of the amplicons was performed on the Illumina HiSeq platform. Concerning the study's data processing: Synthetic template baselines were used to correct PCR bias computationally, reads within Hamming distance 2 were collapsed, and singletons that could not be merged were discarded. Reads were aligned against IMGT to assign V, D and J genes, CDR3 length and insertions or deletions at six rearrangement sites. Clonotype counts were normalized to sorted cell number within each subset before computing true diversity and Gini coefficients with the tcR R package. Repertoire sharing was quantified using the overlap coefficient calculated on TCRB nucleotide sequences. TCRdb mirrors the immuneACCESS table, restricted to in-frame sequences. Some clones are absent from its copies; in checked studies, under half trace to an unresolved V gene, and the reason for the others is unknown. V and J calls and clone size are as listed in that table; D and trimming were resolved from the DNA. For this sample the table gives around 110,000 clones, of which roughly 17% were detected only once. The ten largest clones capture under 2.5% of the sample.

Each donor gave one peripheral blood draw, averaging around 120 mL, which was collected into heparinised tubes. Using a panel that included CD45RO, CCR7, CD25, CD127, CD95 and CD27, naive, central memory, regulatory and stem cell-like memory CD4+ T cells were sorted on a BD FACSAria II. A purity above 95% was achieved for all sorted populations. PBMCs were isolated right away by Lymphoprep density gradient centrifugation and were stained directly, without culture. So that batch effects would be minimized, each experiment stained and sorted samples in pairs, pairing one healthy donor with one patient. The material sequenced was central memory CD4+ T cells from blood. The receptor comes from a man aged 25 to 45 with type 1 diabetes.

The DNA sequence follows: TGTGCCAGCTCAGCGGGACAGGGGGACCCTGAAGCTTTCTTT. This translates into CASSAGQGDPEAFF. The V and J genes are TRBV18 and TRBJ1-1, and TRBD1 aligns with 11 junction nucleotides. The CDR3 measures 14 amino acids from cysteine to phenylalanine. The entry retains the CDR3 DNA only, 42 bases that are in frame from base 1. Trimming accounts for 5 bases at V and 6 bases at J, while the number of junction bases matched to no gene is 5. As encoded in the germline V gene, CDR1 is KGHSH while CDR2 is LQKENI.